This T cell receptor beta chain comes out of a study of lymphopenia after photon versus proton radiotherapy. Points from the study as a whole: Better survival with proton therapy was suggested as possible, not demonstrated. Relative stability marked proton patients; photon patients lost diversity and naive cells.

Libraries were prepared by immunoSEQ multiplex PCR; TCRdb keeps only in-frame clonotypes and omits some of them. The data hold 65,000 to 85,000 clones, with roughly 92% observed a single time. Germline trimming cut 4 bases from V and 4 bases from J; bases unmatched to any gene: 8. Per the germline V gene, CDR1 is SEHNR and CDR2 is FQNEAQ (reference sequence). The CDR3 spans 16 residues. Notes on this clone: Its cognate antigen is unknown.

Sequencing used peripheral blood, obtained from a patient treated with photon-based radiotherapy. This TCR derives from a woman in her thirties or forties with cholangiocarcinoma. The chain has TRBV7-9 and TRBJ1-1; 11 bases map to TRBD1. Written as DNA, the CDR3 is TGTGCCAGCAGCTCCCTCGCCGGGACAGGGGGCACTGAAGCTTTCTTT. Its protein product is CASSSLAGTGGTEAFF.